The 22 T cell receptor beta chains below all came from one sample that was sequenced in a study of blood T cell repertoires in COVID-19 (dated by TCRdb to about 2020). Preparation of the library involved the immunoSEQ multiplex PCR assay. TCRdb provides this immuneACCESS table in a form limited to in-frame rearrangements. Some clones are lacking; in checked studies, under half of them reflect an unresolved V gene, and why the rest are absent is not known. The sample profile shows tens of thousands of clones; about 80% of them were found once. The ten largest make up around 28% of the sample. Sequencing was done on a sample of peripheral blood. The receptors originated from a human donor in a cohort sampled during active COVID-19.

The rearrangement joins TRBV11-2 to TRBJ2-7, with D possibly TRBD2 on 6 matching bases. CDR1 is SGHAT and CDR2 is FQNNGV in the germline V gene. Between the trimmed V and J ends, which lost 1 base and 0 bases, there was a span of 16 bases. This CDR3 region has 17 residues. CDR3: CASSLVMGGMSSYEQYF. The CDR3 DNA sequence: TGTGCCAGCAGCTTAGTAATGGGCGGGATGAGCTCCTACGAGCAGTACTTC.

The V and J genes are TRBV4-3 and TRBJ1-1; 8 positions match TRBD1. The trim removed 3 bases at V and 1 base at J, leaving 7 bases unmatched. The CDR3 contains 16 residues. The germline V gene encodes CDR1 LGHNA and CDR2 YSLEER. In DNA, the CDR3 is TGCGCCAGCAGCCATACCCGGACAGGGAGGAACACTGAAGCTTTCTTT. It specifies CASSHTRTGRNTEAFF.

The CDR3 reads CASSTLPGGREQYF. In DNA form, the CDR3 reads TGCGCCAGCAGCACTCTCCCGGGGGGGCGCGAGCAGTACTTC. The V call is TRBV5-1, the J call TRBJ2-7; TRBD2 matches at 8 bases. This CDR3 contains 14 residues. Germline V gene data show CDR1 as SGHRS and CDR2 as YFSETQ. The V gene end was trimmed by 4 bases and the J gene end by 6 bases; junction bases not matched to a gene: 9.

The chain is built from TRBV6-1 and TRBJ2-7; maybe TRBD1 (6 bases). Germline lookup yields CDR1 MNHNS and CDR2 SASEGT. V lost 2 bases to trimming and J lost 2 bases, with 13 bases between them. The length of the CDR3 is 15 residues. CDR3 sequence reads: CASSETRDMTYEQYF. The CDR3 coding sequence is TGTGCCAGCAGTGAAACCCGGGACATGACCTACGAGCAGTACTTC.

This clone is a singleton in its sample. CDR3 amino acids: CASSLWGQDTGELFF. The DNA for the CDR3 is TGTGCCAGCAGTCTCTGGGGACAGGACACCGGGGAGCTGTTTTTT. The V gene is TRBV6-4, the J gene TRBJ2-2; 8 bases line up with TRBD1. The CDR3 spans 15 residues. V shed 5 bases, J shed 3 bases, and the junction held 5 bases outside the gene matches. The germline V gene encodes CDR1 MRHNA and CDR2 SNTAGT.

This clone was observed a handful of times. This chain joins TRBV12-5 and TRBJ2-1, with a tentative D call TRBD1 (6 bases). The CDR3 has 14 amino acids. The V and J ends lost 7 bases and 9 bases respectively, with 19 bases between them. Germline V gives CDR1 LGHNT, CDR2 FRNRAP. As DNA, the CDR3 is TGTGCTAGTGAACCCCCCCTCTGGGACACTGAGCAGTTCTTC. It specifies CASEPPLWDTEQFF. The whole variable domain, remainder taken from reference TRBV12-5 and TRBJ2-1, is DARVTQTPRHKVTEMGQEVTMRCQPILGHNTVFWYRQTMMQGLELLAYFRNRAPLDDSGMPKDRFSAEMPDATLATLKIQPSEPRDSAVYFCASEPPLWDTEQFFGPGTRLTVL.

The genes are TRBV21-1 and TRBJ2-5; the tabulated D call, TRBD1, remains unverified against the DNA. TRBV21-1 has pseudogene status. The CDR3 covers 15 residues. The CDR3 loop reads CASSSVDRGRETQYF. The CDR3 DNA reads as TGTGCCAGCAGCAGCGTGGACAGGGGACGTGAGACCCAGTACTTC.

This sequence joins TRBV2 and TRBJ2-5, with 11 nucleotides matching TRBD1. Germline loops: CDR1 SNHLY, CDR2 FYNNEI. The CDR3 runs 16 residues. V lost 5 bases to trimming and J lost 6 bases; unmatched junction nucleotides: 11. The CDR3 reads CASSLPRTGGGKTQYF. CDR3 nucleotide sequence: TGTGCCAGCAGTCTACCCCGGACAGGGGGCGGAAAGACCCAGTACTTC.

The chain couples TRBV10-1 to TRBJ2-3; the D gene is possibly TRBD2 (6 bases). Per the germline V gene, CDR1 is WNHNN and CDR2 is SYGVQD (reference sequence). The CDR3 totals 13 residues. The V gene lost 4 bases and the J gene lost 9 bases, with 14 bases spanning the gap. DNA of the CDR3: TGCGCCAGCAGTGGGGTCATGGGAGGAACGCAGTATTTT. This translates into CASSGVMGGTQYF.

This chain connects TRBV5-1 to TRBJ1-2; TRBD1 matches at 8 bases. J gave up 4 bases and V 0 bases, and 11 bases lay outside the gene matches. CDR1 and CDR2 (germline): SGHRS, YFSETQ. This CDR3 has 17 amino acids. CDR3 DNA: TGCGCCAGCAGCTTGGGGACAGGGCTACGACTAGTCTATGGCTACACCTTC. This encodes CASSLGTGLRLVYGYTF.

J is TRBJ2-5 and V is TRBV7-9; D remains unclear. The germline V gene has CDR1 SEHNR and CDR2 FQNEAQ (reference sequence). With 5 bases removed from V and 10 bases from J, the gap between germline ends came to 11 bases. The CDR3 has 11 amino acids. CDR3 amino acids: CASSPIGGQYF. The DNA of the CDR3 is TGTGCCAGCAGCCCAATCGGTGGCCAGTACTTC.

V gene TRBV6-2 or TRBV6-3 combines with J gene TRBJ2-7; 10 bases agree with TRBD1. V shed 4 bases and J 3 bases; nucleotides not matched to a gene: 12. Germline V gene lookup returns CDR1 MNHEY and CDR2 SVGEGT. This CDR3 is 17 amino acids long. CDR3 DNA: TGTGCCAGCAGTTTCCTCCGACCTCGGACAGGGGGCTACGAGCAGTACTTC. Residues: CASSFLRPRTGGYEQYF.

The chain couples TRBV4-1 to TRBJ2-3, with 7 bases matching TRBD2. Germline V gene data show CDR1 as MGHRA and CDR2 as YSYEKL. The CDR3 extends over 18 amino acids. V was clipped by 3 bases and J by 7 bases; unmatched bases: 19. For the CDR3, the DNA is TGCGCCAGCAGCCAGCCCCTCGGGCGGGGGACCGGGTTAAATACGCAGTATTTT. Amino acids: CASSQPLGRGTGLNTQYF.

The genes are TRBV27 and TRBJ2-3, with a tentative D call TRBD1 (5 bases). The CDR3 length is 16 residues. Trimming stripped 5 bases from V and 0 bases from J, with 15 bases between. Germline values: CDR1 MNHEY, CDR2 SMNVEV (reference sequence). CDR3 region: CASSVDRILSTDTQYF. The DNA for the CDR3 is TGTGCCAGCAGTGTAGACAGAATCTTGAGCACAGATACGCAGTATTTT.

The sample holds a few counts of this clone. The chain uses TRBV11-2 and TRBJ2-7, with TRBD1 identical over 7 bases. Per germline, CDR1 SGHAT and CDR2 FQNNGV. V dropped 5 bases and J dropped 3; count of bases not matched to a gene: 10. The CDR3 length is 15 residues. For the CDR3, the DNA is TGTGCCAGCAGCCCCACTAGAGGGGGCAGCTACGAGCAGTACTTC. Amino acids: CASSPTRGGSYEQYF.

There are a few counts of this clone. The rearrangement joins TRBV7-9 to TRBJ1-1, with D unclear. V gave up 5 bases and J gave up 7 bases, with 8 bases separating them. The CDR3 has 11 residues. Germline V CDR1 and CDR2: SEHNR, FQNEAQ (reference sequence). The CDR3 protein is CASSIQVEAFF. CDR3 nucleotides: TGTGCCAGCAGCATTCAGGTTGAAGCTTTCTTT.

This clone was counted a few times. The chain carries TRBV6-1 and TRBJ2-3, with 9 bases identical to TRBD2. Germline CDR1 is MNHNS and CDR2 is SASEGT. V lost 1 base, J lost 1 base, and 0 bases stayed unmatched. The CDR3 length is 15 residues. Here the CDR3 DNA reads TGTGCCAGCAGTGAAGAGCGGGGGGGCACAGATACGCAGTATTTT. Its translation: CASSEERGGTDTQYF.

This clone has only a few counts. The rearrangement links TRBV7-2 to TRBJ2-2; D unresolved. Germline V gene lookup returns CDR1 SGHTA and CDR2 FQGNSA. The CDR3 spans 14 residues. Trimming took off 1 base at V and 0 bases at J, with 3 bases between the two ends. Written as DNA, the CDR3 is TGTGCCAGCAGCTTAGTAGCGAACACCGGGGAGCTGTTTTTT. It is translated as CASSLVANTGELFF.

This clone was seen a few times. The chain combines TRBV5-4 with TRBJ1-3, with TRBD1 as a possible D gene (6 bases). The CDR3 consists of 15 residues. Between the trimmed V and J ends, which lost 4 bases and 0 bases, there was a span of 11 bases. CDR1 is SGHNT, CDR2 YYREEE, per germline (reference sequence). CDR3 in amino acids: CASSKGGSSGNTIYF. CDR3 DNA sequence: TGTGCCAGCAGCAAGGGGGGGAGCTCTGGAAACACCATATATTTT.

V gene TRBV5-6 combines with J gene TRBJ1-4, with 10 bases that match TRBD1. Germline CDR1 reads SGHDT; CDR2 reads YYEEEE. The CDR3 is made up of 16 amino acids. V was pared by 1 base and J by 4 bases, with 4 bases of the junction left unmatched. The DNA of the CDR3 is TGTGCCAGCAGCTTGTGGACAGGGGGATATAATGAAAAACTGTTTTTT. It is translated as CASSLWTGGYNEKLFF. Based on the CDR3 plus reference TRBV5-6 and TRBJ1-4, the full variable domain is DAGVTQSPTHLIKTRGQQVTLRCSPKSGHDTVSWYQQALGQGPQFIFQYYEEEERQRGNFPDRFSGHQFPNYSSELNVNALLLGDSALYLCASSLWTGGYNEKLFFGSGTQLSVL.

This chain joins TRBV4-1 and TRBJ1-2, with D perhaps TRBD1 (5 bases). The V gene lost 1 base and the J gene lost 6 bases, with 6 bases spanning the gap. The CDR3 is 12 residues long. Germline assignment: CDR1 MGHRA and CDR2 YSYEKL. The CDR3 coding sequence is TGCGCCAGCAGCCAAGGGGGGGATGGCTACACCTTC. This translates into CASSQGGDGYTF.

This clone has only a few counts. The sample holds other DNA sequences that translate to the same CDR3. This chain links TRBV3-1 (or the pseudogene TRBV3-2) with TRBJ2-2, with D maybe TRBD2 (7 bases). V was cut by 4 bases and J by 4 bases, with 13 bases left in between. CDR3 length equals 15 residues. Germline V gives CDR1 LGHDT, CDR2 YNNKEL (reference sequence). The DNA for the CDR3 is TGTGCCAGCAGCCTGGGGGGGGCCCGCACCGGGGAGCTGTTTTTT. Translated: CASSLGGARTGELFF.